The 15 T cell receptor beta chains below come from one sample, sequenced in a study of CD8 T cells in ankylosing spondylitis. TCRdb fed the 5' RACE reads into MiXCR, producing one record per CDR3 protein. The sample includes approximately 240,000 distinct CDR3 sequences, about 10% seen only once; the top ten take less than 3%. Input material: blood, either unsorted or a sorted T cell fraction (not recorded which). The receptors derive from a male donor with ankylosing spondylitis or in good health (not recorded which).

At least ten counts were recorded for this clonotype. The chain joins TRBV2 to TRBJ2-3, with D maybe TRBD1 (5 bases). This CDR3 is built from 12 residues. Trimming removed 8 bases at V and 4 bases at J, with 10 bases between. CDR1 is SNHLY and CDR2 is FYNNEI in the germline V gene. The CDR3 sequence: CASRTRADTQYF. Here the CDR3 DNA reads TGTGCCAGCCGGACAAGAGCAGATACGCAGTATTTT.

This clonotype showed up many times. The genes are TRBV20-1 and TRBJ2-1; possibly TRBD2 for D (6 bases). The CDR3 runs to 15 residues. CDR1 is DFQATT, CDR2 SNEGSKA, per germline (reference sequence). Between the trimmed V and J ends, which lost 5 bases and 3 bases, there was a span of 17 bases. The CDR3 bases are TGCAGTGCTGGCCGTAACGGGGGAGTCTACAATGAGCAGTTCTTC. Its translation is CSAGRNGGVYNEQFF.

This clonotype was counted many times. This chain connects TRBV12-3 or TRBV12-4 to TRBJ2-2; D may be TRBD1 (5 bases). V lost 1 base and J 4 bases, leaving 10 bases between the germline ends. The CDR3 totals 15 residues. The CDR3 DNA sequence: TGTGCCAGCAGTTTAGTCCAGGGAAGCACCGGGGAGCTGTTTTTT. Translation gives CASSLVQGSTGELFF.

This clonotype was seen ten or more times. The chain links TRBV19 to TRBJ1-2, with 7 bases identical to TRBD1. The CDR3 consists of 13 residues. Germline V gives CDR1 LNHDA, CDR2 SQIVND (reference sequence). V shed 8 bases, J shed 6 bases, and the junction held 9 bases outside the gene matches. The chain's CDR3 is CASQREGAHGYTF. CDR3 nucleotide sequence: TGTGCCAGTCAGCGGGAGGGGGCACATGGCTACACCTTC.

This clonotype turned up a few times. A much larger clone differs from this one at a single base, so this may be a read error. This chain links TRBV12-3 or TRBV12-4 with TRBJ1-5, with D perhaps matching TRBD1 (5 bases). The CDR3 covers 13 residues. CDR3 nucleotides: TGTGCCAGCAGTTTAAAGGACAATCAGTCCCAGCATTTT. The encoded protein is CASSLKDNQSQHF.

V usage is TRBV27 and J usage is TRBJ2-1; TRBD2 aligns across 7 bases. J gave up 6 bases and V 5 bases, and 13 bases lay outside the gene matches. The CDR3 spans 16 residues. In germline, CDR1 is MNHEY, CDR2 SMNVEV (reference sequence). CDR3 loop: CASSRPPSGLTNEQFF. CDR3 DNA: TGTGCCAGCAGTCGACCTCCTAGCGGACTAACCAATGAGCAGTTCTTC.

This clonotype was detected many times. The gene calls are TRBV6-1 and TRBJ2-7; D is unclear. The CDR3 is 13 residues long. V was trimmed by 3 bases and J by 5 bases, leaving 11 bases between them. Germline V gene data show CDR1 as MNHNS and CDR2 as SASEGT. CDR3 loop: CASSEVNPNEQYF. As DNA, the CDR3 is TGTGCCAGCAGTGAGGTCAACCCCAACGAGCAGTACTTC.

Many counts were recorded for this clonotype. As DNA, the CDR3 is TGTGCCAGCAGTGAACCAAGCGGAGATTACGAGCAGTACTTC. Protein: CASSEPSGDYEQYF. The J gene is TRBJ2-7, the V gene TRBV25-1, with D perhaps TRBD2 (5 bases). With 2 bases removed from V and 4 bases from J, the gap between germline ends came to 12 bases. This CDR3 is built from 14 residues. The germline V gene has CDR1 MGHDK and CDR2 SYGVNS.

This clonotype came up many times. This sequence joins TRBV9 and TRBJ1-4; 7 bases agree with TRBD1. CDR1 and CDR2 (germline): SGDLS, YYNGEE. Germline trimming cut 3 bases from V and 8 bases from J; bases unmatched to any gene: 4. This CDR3 region has 13 residues. The DNA of the CDR3 is TGTGCCAGCAGCGAGGGGGCAGGGGAAAAACTGTTTTTT. Encoded protein: CASSEGAGEKLFF.

The J gene is TRBJ1-2, the V gene TRBV20-1; unclear D gene. V was trimmed by 3 bases and J by 3 bases, leaving 17 bases between them. There are 15 residues in the CDR3. Germline-derived CDR1 and CDR2 are DFQATT and SNEGSKA (reference sequence). In nucleotides, the CDR3 is TGCAGTGCTAGCTCCTTGGGCAGGCGGGACTATGGCTACACCTTC. Translating gives CSASSLGRRDYGYTF.

This clonotype was detected a few times. The chain employs TRBV5-1 and TRBJ2-5; D uncertain. Trimming cost V 0 bases and J 3 bases, with 12 bases left between them. Germline assignment: CDR1 SGHRS and CDR2 YFSETQ. The CDR3 loop spans 15 amino acids. The CDR3 DNA follows: TGCGCCAGCAGCTTGGGTGGCGGTCCCAAAGAGACCCAGTACTTC. It translates to CASSLGGGPKETQYF.

This clonotype has a count of ten or more. The V call is TRBV4-2, the J call TRBJ1-1, with D possibly TRBD1 on 5 matching bases. The V gene's germline CDR1 is LGHNA and CDR2 YNFKEQ. The CDR3 length is 15 residues. Trimming shortened V by 4 bases and J by 0 bases, and 12 bases separated the two germline ends. The CDR3 is CASSLEGLMNTEAFF. Here the CDR3 DNA reads TGTGCCAGCAGCCTGGAGGGGTTGATGAACACTGAAGCTTTCTTT.

This clonotype occurred a few times. This chain joins TRBV12-5 and TRBJ1-1; no clear D gene. Germline V gene data show CDR1 as LGHNT and CDR2 as FRNRAP. This CDR3 comprises 14 residues. V lost 2 bases and J lost 0, with 7 bases in between. The CDR3 DNA follows: TGTGCTAGTGGTTTGAAGACGGTGAACACTGAAGCTTTCTTT. It codes for CASGLKTVNTEAFF.

This clonotype has at least ten counts. The gene calls are TRBV12-3 or TRBV12-4 and TRBJ1-1; 8 nucleotides line up with TRBD1. The CDR3 is 12 residues long. After removal of 5 bases from V and 10 bases from J, the junction contained 6 bases not matched to a gene. The CDR3 loop is CASSPGTGRAFF. The DNA for the CDR3 is TGTGCCAGCAGTCCCGGGACAGGACGAGCTTTCTTT.

The sample holds many counts of this clonotype. This sequence joins TRBV3-1 and TRBJ2-5; D call uncertain. V was trimmed by 3 bases and J by 6 bases, leaving 5 bases between them. This CDR3 has 11 residues. Per the germline V gene, CDR1 is LGHDT and CDR2 is YNNKEL (reference sequence). CDR3 sequence (DNA): TGTGCCAGCAGCCAGGCACAGACCCAGTACTTC. This sequence encodes CASSQAQTQYF.